A selection of T cell receptor beta chains follows, all from one sample in a study of blood T cell repertoires in COVID-19. Method: immunoSEQ multiplex PCR; TCRdb's copy keeps in-frame clones and lacks some. The sample holds some 200,000 clones, about four fifths seen once. The source material was peripheral blood. The source of these receptors is a woman aged 55-69 years with acute or convalescent COVID-19. CDR3s leave out the opening cysteine and the closing phenylalanine or tryptophan.

v_gene | CDR3aa
TRBV4-2 | ASSQELSQPQH
TRBV6-5 | ASDLQGLTEAF
TRBV30 | AWGLAGGTDTQY
TRBV10-2 | ASSERRFGGNTEAF
TRBV7-2 | ASSPAPEKETQY
TRBV5-1 | ASSFQGDGYT
TRBV11-2 | ASSLGTASNSPLH
TRBV7-9 | ASSLKRGASFYNEQF
TRBV14 | ASSLRSGGKGWHEQY
TRBV5-8 | ASSPDSVQPQH
TRBV12-3/TRBV12-4 | ASSRSLYEQY
TRBV7-9 | ASSVSTGLSRTEAF
TRBV6-1 | ASSEYPGGTDTQY
TRBV7-9 | ASRQGQGQETQY
TRBV6-5 | ASKGDTDTQY
TRBV7-9 | ASSLSQGNYGYT
TRBV18 | ASSAVRNVGSEGGYT
TRBV5-1 | ASSLAHLSENPYGYT
TRBV7-2 | ASSLADRVDYGYT
TRBV6-5 | ASSYSSGAHTIY
TRBV7-6 | ASSPLGDCECEPQH
TRBV7-3 | ASSLTGQRLNEQF
TRBV5-4 | ASSFDSSLPEAF
TRBV5-6 | ASSFTSGGLY